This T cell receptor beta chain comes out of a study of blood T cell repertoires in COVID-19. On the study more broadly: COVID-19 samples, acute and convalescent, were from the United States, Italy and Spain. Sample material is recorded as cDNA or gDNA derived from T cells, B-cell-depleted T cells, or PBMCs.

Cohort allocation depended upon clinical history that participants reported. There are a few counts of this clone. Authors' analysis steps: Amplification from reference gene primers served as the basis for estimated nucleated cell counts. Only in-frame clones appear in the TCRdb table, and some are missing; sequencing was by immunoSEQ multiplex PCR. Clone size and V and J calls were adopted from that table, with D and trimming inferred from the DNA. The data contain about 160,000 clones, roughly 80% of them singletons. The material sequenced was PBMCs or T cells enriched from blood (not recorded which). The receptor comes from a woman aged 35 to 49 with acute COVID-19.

The CDR3 sequence is CASSRGTAGTDTQYF. The CDR3 coding sequence is TGTGCCAGCAGCCGTGGAACAGCGGGGACAGATACGCAGTATTTT. V gene TRBV5-4 combines with J gene TRBJ2-3; 7 nucleotides line up with TRBD2. The V gene's germline CDR1 is SGHNT and CDR2 YYREEE (reference sequence). V lost 4 bases, J lost 3 bases, and 8 bases stayed unmatched. CDR3 length equals 15 residues. Full variable domain (remainder filled in from reference TRBV5-4 and TRBJ2-3): ETGVTQSPTHLIKTRGQQVTLRCSSQSGHNTVSWYQQALGQGPQFIFQYYREEENGRGNFPPRFSGLQFPNYSSELNVNALELDDSALYLCASSRGTAGTDTQYFGPGTRLTVL.